This TCR beta chain was profiled in a study of blood T cell repertoires in COVID-19. Overall study: T cells, B-cell-depleted T cells, or PBMCs supplied cDNA or gDNA.

Original processing methods: Cell counts per sample came from amplifying reference gene primers. TCRdb keeps only in-frame clones here, not all; method: immunoSEQ multiplex PCR. The V and J calls and clone size were taken over from that table, and D and trimming were inferred from the DNA. The sample includes more than 110,000 clones, 78% of them seen just once. Categorization into cohorts depended on clinical history that participants reported. Either two negative PCRs, clearance, or symptom resolution qualified Cohort 3 donors as recovered. Sequencing was done on a sample of PBMCs or T cells enriched from blood (not recorded which). This clonotype was sampled from a woman in her fifties or sixties who had recovered from COVID-19.

CDR3 nucleotide sequence: TGTGCCAGCAGCCAAGGGCGGCCCCCGGGACAGAGACCAGCGTTCCAAGAGACCCAGTACTTC. It translates to CASSQGRPPGQRPAFQETQYF. V usage is TRBV4-2 and J usage is TRBJ2-5; 7 bases line up with TRBD1. V shed 1 base, J shed 1 base, and the junction held 21 bases outside the gene matches. The CDR3 totals 21 residues. Germline V gives CDR1 LGHNA, CDR2 YNFKEQ.